The clone carrying this TCR beta chain was seen more than once but under ten times. Its specificity is unknown. This sample stems from a study of response to subunit inactivated influenza vaccine. TCRdb used MiXCR to reprocess the RT-PCR reads, holding one entry per CDR3 protein. The profile covers 860,000 or so distinct CDR3 sequences, with 21% appearing a single time and 10% taken by the ten largest. Regarding the study as a whole: The authors offered the suggestion that each seasonal influenza vaccination recruits few new T cells.

The CDR3 loop spans 14 amino acids. The V end was cut by 9 bases, the J end by 7 bases, with 22 bases between. Germline V lookup: CDR1 SGHTA, CDR2 FQGNSA. This receptor was identified in a man over 45 who received an inactivated influenza vaccine. The J gene is TRBJ2-7, the V gene TRBV7-2; tentative D call: TRBD2 (7 bases). Here the sequenced sample was PBMCs from blood, taken about 5 days after vaccination. The CDR3 spells CASGGGGPPYEQYF. Written as DNA, the CDR3 is TGTGCCAGTGGCGGCGGGGGCCCGCCGTATGAGCAGTACTTC. Full variable domain (rest looked up from reference TRBV7-2 and TRBJ2-7): GAGVSQSPSNKVTEKGKDVELRCDPISGHTALYWYRQSLGQGLEFLIYFQGNSAPDKSGLPSDRFSAERTGGSVSTLTIQRTQQEDSAVYLCASGGGGPPYEQYFGPGTRLTVT.